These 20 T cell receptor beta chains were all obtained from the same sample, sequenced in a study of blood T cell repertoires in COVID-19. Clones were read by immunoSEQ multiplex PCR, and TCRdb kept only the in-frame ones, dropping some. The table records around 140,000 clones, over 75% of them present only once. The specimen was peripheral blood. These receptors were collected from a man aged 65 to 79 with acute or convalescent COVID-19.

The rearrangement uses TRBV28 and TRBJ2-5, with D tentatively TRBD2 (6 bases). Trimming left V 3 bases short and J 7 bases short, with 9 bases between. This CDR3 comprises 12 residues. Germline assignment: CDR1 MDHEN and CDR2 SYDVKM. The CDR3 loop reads CASSLAGGTQYF. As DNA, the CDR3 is TGTGCCAGCAGTTTGGCCGGGGGGACCCAGTACTTC.

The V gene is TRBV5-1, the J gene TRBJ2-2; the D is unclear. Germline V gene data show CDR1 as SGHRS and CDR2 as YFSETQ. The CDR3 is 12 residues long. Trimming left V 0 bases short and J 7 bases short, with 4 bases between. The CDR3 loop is CASSLVYGELFF. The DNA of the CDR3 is TGCGCCAGCAGCTTGGTCTACGGGGAGCTGTTTTTT. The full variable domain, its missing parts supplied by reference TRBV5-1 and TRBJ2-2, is KAGVTQTPRYLIKTRGQQVTLSCSPISGHRSVSWYQQTPGQGLQFLFEYFSETQRNKGNFPGRFSGRQFSNSRSEMNVSTLELGDSALYLCASSLVYGELFFGEGSRLTVL.

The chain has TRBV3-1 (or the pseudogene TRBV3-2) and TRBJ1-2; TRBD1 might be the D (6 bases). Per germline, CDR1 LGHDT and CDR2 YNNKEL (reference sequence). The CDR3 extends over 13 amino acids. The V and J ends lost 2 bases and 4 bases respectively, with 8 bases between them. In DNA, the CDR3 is TGTGCCAGCAGCCAAACAGGGACCTATGGCTACACCTTC. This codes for CASSQTGTYGYTF.

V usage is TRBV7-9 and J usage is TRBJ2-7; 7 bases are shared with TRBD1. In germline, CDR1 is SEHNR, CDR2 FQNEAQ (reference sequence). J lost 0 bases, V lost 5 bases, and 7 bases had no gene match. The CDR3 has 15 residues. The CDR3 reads CASSLRQGSSYEQYF. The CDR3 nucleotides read TGTGCCAGCAGCCTAAGACAGGGTAGCTCCTACGAGCAGTACTTC.

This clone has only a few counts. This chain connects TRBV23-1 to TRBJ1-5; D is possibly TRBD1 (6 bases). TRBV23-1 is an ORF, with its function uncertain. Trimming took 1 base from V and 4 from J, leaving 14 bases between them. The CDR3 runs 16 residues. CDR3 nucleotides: TGCGCCAGCAGTCAATTAACAGGGATGGTGAATCAGCCCCAGCATTTT. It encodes CASSQLTGMVNQPQHF.

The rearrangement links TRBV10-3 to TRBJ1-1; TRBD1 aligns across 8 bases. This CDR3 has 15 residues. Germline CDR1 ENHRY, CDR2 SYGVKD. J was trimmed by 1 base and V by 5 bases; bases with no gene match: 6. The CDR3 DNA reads TGTGCCATCAGTACCCGGGACAGGAGGAACACTGAAGCTTTCTTT. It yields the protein CAISTRDRRNTEAFF.

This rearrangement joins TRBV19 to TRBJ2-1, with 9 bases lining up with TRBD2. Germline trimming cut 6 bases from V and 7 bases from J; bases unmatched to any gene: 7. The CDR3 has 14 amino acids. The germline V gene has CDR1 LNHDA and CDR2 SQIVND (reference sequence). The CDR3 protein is CASRFSGSGNEQFF. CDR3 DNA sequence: TGTGCCAGTAGGTTTAGCGGGAGTGGGAATGAGCAGTTCTTC.

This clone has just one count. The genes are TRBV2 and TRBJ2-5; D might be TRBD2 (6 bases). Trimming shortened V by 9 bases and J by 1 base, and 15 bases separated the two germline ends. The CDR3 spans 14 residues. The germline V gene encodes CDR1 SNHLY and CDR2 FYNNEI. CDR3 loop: CASSLLGGQETQYF. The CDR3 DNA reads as TGTGCCAGTTCCCTTTTGGGGGGCCAAGAGACCCAGTACTTC.

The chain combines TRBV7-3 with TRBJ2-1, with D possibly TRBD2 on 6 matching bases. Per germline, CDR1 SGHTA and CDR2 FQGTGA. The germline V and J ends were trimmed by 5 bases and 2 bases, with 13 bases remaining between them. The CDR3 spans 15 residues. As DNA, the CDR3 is TGTGCCAGCAGCGCCATGGCGGGGACCTACAATGAGCAGTTCTTC. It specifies CASSAMAGTYNEQFF.

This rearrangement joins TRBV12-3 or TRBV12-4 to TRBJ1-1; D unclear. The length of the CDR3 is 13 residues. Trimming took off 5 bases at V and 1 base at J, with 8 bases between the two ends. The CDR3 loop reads CASSPDKNTEAFF. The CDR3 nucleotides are TGTGCCAGCAGTCCCGACAAGAACACTGAAGCTTTCTTT.

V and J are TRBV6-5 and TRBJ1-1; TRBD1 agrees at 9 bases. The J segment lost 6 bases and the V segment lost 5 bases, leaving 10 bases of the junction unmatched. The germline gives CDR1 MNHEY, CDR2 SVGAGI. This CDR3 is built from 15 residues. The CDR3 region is CASSKSGTGRAEAFF. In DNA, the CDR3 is TGTGCCAGCAGTAAATCCGGGACAGGGCGTGCTGAAGCTTTCTTT.

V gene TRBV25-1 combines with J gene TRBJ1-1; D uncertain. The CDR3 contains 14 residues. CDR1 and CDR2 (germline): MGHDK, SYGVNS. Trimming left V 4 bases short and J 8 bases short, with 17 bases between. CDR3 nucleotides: TGTGCCAGCAGTGTTCACGGACGGGGAGGAGAAGCTTTCTTT. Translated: CASSVHGRGGEAFF. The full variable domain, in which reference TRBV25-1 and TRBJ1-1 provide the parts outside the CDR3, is EADIYQTPRYLVIGTGKKITLECSQTMGHDKMYWYQQDPGMELHLIHYSYGVNSTEKGDLSSESTVSRIRTEHFPLTLESARPSHTSQYLCASSVHGRGGEAFFGQGTRLTVV.

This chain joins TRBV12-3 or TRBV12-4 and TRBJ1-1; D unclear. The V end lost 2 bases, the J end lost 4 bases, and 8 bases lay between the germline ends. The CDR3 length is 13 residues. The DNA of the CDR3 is TGTGCCAGCAGTTTACTGCGGGCCACTGAAGCTTTCTTT. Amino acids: CASSLLRATEAFF.

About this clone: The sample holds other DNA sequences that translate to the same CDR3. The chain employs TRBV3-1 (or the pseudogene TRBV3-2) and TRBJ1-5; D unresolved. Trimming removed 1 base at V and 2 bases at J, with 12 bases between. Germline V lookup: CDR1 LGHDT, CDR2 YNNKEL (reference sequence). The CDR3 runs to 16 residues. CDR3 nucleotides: TGTGCCAGCAGCCAAGGGGGAGGCGGAGGCAATCAGCCCCAGCATTTT. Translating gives CASSQGGGGGNQPQHF.

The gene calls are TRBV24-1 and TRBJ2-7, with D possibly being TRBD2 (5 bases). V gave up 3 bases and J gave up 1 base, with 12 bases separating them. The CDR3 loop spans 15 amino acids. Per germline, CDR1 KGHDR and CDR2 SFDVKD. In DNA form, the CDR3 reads TGTGCCACCAGTGATCGCGGGCCGGCATCCTACGAGCAGTACTTC. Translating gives CATSDRGPASYEQYF.

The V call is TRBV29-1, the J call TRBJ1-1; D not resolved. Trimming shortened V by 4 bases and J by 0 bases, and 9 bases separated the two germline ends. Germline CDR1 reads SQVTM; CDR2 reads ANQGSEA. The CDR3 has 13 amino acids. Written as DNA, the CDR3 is TGCAGCGTTGCGCGGGGAATGAACACTGAAGCTTTCTTT. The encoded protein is CSVARGMNTEAFF.

This chain's CDR3 is CASSQDFRDGYTF. The CDR3 coding sequence is TGTGCCAGCAGCCAAGATTTCAGGGATGGCTACACCTTC. The chain employs TRBV3-1 (or the pseudogene TRBV3-2) and TRBJ1-2; a weak D match, TRBD1 (5 bases). The germline V gene encodes CDR1 LGHDT and CDR2 YNNKEL (reference sequence). Trimming took 0 bases from V and 6 from J, leaving 8 bases between them. The CDR3 runs 13 residues.

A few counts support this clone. In DNA form, the CDR3 reads TGTGCCAGCAGTGAAGTGGCGGGGGACCTGAGGGACGAGCAGTACTTC. Its translation: CASSEVAGDLRDEQYF. V gene TRBV6-1 combines with J gene TRBJ2-7, with 7 bases fitting TRBD2. Germline-derived CDR1 and CDR2 are MNHNS and SASEGT. This CDR3 is 16 amino acids long. Unmatched junction bases numbered 11, after V lost 1 base and J lost 5 bases.

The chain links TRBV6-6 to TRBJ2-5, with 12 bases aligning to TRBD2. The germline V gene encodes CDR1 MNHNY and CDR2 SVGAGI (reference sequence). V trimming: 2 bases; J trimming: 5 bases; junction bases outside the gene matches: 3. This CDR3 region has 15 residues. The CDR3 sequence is CASSYGLAGHETQYF. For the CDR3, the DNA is TGTGCCAGCAGTTACGGACTAGCGGGACATGAGACCCAGTACTTC.

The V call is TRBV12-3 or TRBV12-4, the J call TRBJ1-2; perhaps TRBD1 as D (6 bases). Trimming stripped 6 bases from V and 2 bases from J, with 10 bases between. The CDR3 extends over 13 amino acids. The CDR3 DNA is TGTGCCAGCAGGGCACAGGGAAACTATGGCTACACCTTC. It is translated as CASRAQGNYGYTF.